These 31 T cell receptor beta chains were sequenced from one sample in a study of T cells after yellow fever vaccination. TCRdb reanalysed the 5' RACE reads using MiXCR and keeps one entry per CDR3 protein. Of about 74,000 distinct CDR3 sequences listed, more than 5.5% are singletons. The source was CD8+ T cells sorted from PBMCs, collected roughly 5 days after the first yellow fever vaccination. These TCRs come from a man in his late teens or twenties who received the YFV17D yellow fever vaccine.

This clonotype has ten or more counts. CDR3 bases: TGTGCCAGCAGCCAGACAGGGGACGAGCAGTACTTC. As protein: CASSQTGDEQYF. V and J are TRBV7-9 and TRBJ2-7; 8 bases match TRBD1. The germline V gene encodes CDR1 SEHNR and CDR2 FQNEAQ (reference sequence). V was pared by 5 bases and J by 5 bases, with 2 bases of the junction left unmatched. The CDR3 has 12 residues.

This clonotype occurred many times. The rearrangement uses TRBV6-1 and TRBJ1-6; 8 nucleotides match TRBD1. There are 19 residues in the CDR3. With V trimmed by 5 bases and J by 5 bases, 17 bases remained unmatched. The germline V gene encodes CDR1 MNHNS and CDR2 SASEGT. CDR3 DNA: TGTGCCAGCAGTCATCAGGGGGCGACGTTGTTGGTGGATAATTCACCCCTCCACTTT. Residues: CASSHQGATLLVDNSPLHF.

This clonotype was seen ten or more times. The chain uses TRBV28 and TRBJ2-5; the match to TRBD1 covers 9 bases. The junction had 2 bases not matched to a gene; V was cut back by 1 base and J by 5 bases. The CDR3 length is 14 residues. In germline, CDR1 is MDHEN, CDR2 SYDVKM. CDR3 residues: CASSLYRGQETQYF. In nucleotides, the CDR3 is TGTGCCAGCAGTTTATACAGGGGGCAGGAGACCCAGTACTTC.

The J gene is TRBJ1-6, the V gene TRBV7-9, with D hard to call. Germline CDR1 reads SEHNR; CDR2 reads FQNEAQ (reference sequence). Trimming pared 1 base from V and 0 bases from J, leaving 10 bases between. CDR3 size: 17 residues. The CDR3 is CASSLGNSRSYNSPLHF. For the CDR3, the DNA is TGTGCCAGCAGCTTAGGTAACAGTCGCTCCTATAATTCACCCCTCCACTTT.

This clonotype was seen ten or more times. The chain has TRBV7-9 and TRBJ2-5; a possible D gene is TRBD1 (5 bases). The CDR3 is made up of 16 amino acids. Germline lookup yields CDR1 SEHNR and CDR2 FQNEAQ (reference sequence). Trimming removed 1 base from V and 1 base from J, with 13 bases in between. DNA of the CDR3: TGTGCCAGCAGCTTAGGGGTCAGGGATCTCCAAGAGACCCAGTACTTC. As protein: CASSLGVRDLQETQYF.

The J gene is TRBJ2-2, the V gene TRBV9, with D perhaps TRBD1 (6 bases). Germline values: CDR1 SGDLS, CDR2 YYNGEE. The CDR3 length is 14 residues. V lost 3 bases to trimming and J lost 6 bases, with 12 bases between them. CDR3 protein: CASSDLQGPGELFF. The CDR3 nucleotides read TGTGCCAGCAGCGACCTACAGGGACCCGGGGAGCTGTTTTTT.

This clonotype has only a few counts. This sequence joins TRBV7-8 and TRBJ1-5; the D is unclear. V lost 3 bases, J lost 3 bases, and 12 bases lay in between. Germline lookup yields CDR1 SGHVS and CDR2 FQNEAQ. This CDR3 has 15 residues. The CDR3 DNA reads TGTGCCAGCAGCTTGGGGAGCTCCACCAATCAGCCCCAGCATTTT. This encodes CASSLGSSTNQPQHF.

This chain joins TRBV7-9 and TRBJ2-1; unclear D gene. The CDR3 is 12 residues long. V lost 5 bases to trimming and J lost 9 bases, with 11 bases between them. The V gene's germline CDR1 is SEHNR and CDR2 FQNEAQ (reference sequence). Written as DNA, the CDR3 is TGTGCCAGCAGCACCTTGAGGAGTGAGCAGTTCTTC. The encoded protein is CASSTLRSEQFF.

This chain uses TRBV11-3 with TRBJ1-1; D remains ambiguous. This CDR3 has 16 residues. V lost 10 bases, J lost 4 bases, and 25 bases lay in between. Germline lookup yields CDR1 SGHNT and CDR2 YENEEA. In nucleotides, the CDR3 is TGTGCCACCCTATTGACCCCCATCGCCAGCTTCACTGAAGCTTTCTTT. Its protein product is CATLLTPIASFTEAFF.

The chain couples TRBV7-8 to TRBJ1-2, with 7 bases identical to TRBD1. J lost 3 bases, V lost 1 base, and 5 bases had no gene match. CDR1 and CDR2 (germline): SGHVS, FQNEAQ. This CDR3 is 15 amino acids long. CDR3 sequence (DNA): TGTGCCAGCAGCTTAGAGCTGGGGACAGACTATGGCTACACCTTC. As protein: CASSLELGTDYGYTF. The full variable domain, in which reference TRBV7-8 and TRBJ1-2 provide the parts outside the CDR3, is GAGVSQSPRYKVAKRGQDVALRCDPISGHVSLFWYQQALGQGPEFLTYFQNEAQLDKSGLPSDRFFAERPEGSVSTLKIQRTQQEDSAVYLCASSLELGTDYGYTFGSGTRLTVV.

Many counts were recorded for this clonotype. The chain uses TRBV6-2 or TRBV6-3 and TRBJ2-2, with D perhaps assigned TRBD1 or TRBD2 (5 bases each). The ends were cut back, 4 bases at V and 6 bases at J, with 6 bases in the middle. The CDR3 has 12 amino acids. CDR1 is MNHEY and CDR2 is SVGEGT in the germline V gene. CDR3 protein: CASSLGPGELFF. The CDR3 nucleotides are TGTGCCAGCAGTTTGGGACCCGGGGAGCTGTTTTTT.

This clonotype was recorded at least ten times. The rearrangement joins TRBV4-2 to TRBJ1-6; possibly TRBD1 for D (5 bases). CDR1 LGHNA and CDR2 YNFKEQ come from the germline V gene. This CDR3 has 14 residues. V was shortened by 0 bases and J by 9 bases, with 9 bases between the two germline ends. CDR3 bases: TGTGCCAGCAGCCAAGAGGACAACCGTTCACCCCTCCACTTT. It translates to CASSQEDNRSPLHF.

Many counts were recorded for this clonotype. The chain is built from TRBV9 and TRBJ1-6; D gene unclear. V was trimmed by 4 bases and J by 4 bases, leaving 9 bases between them. The CDR3 sequence is 14 residues long. Germline V CDR1 and CDR2: SGDLS, YYNGEE. The CDR3 DNA sequence: TGTGCCAGCAGCCCCGGGTTGTATAATTCACCCCTCCACTTT. Translation: CASSPGLYNSPLHF.

This rearrangement joins TRBV12-3 or TRBV12-4 to TRBJ2-5; D unresolved. This CDR3 comprises 16 residues. V shed 1 base and J shed 1 base, with 13 bases lying between them. Here the CDR3 DNA reads TGTGCCAGCAGTTTAGGCGTCGGCAGGCTCCAAGAGACCCAGTACTTC. Translated: CASSLGVGRLQETQYF.

This clonotype appeared many times. The rearrangement joins TRBV4-1 to TRBJ2-7; unclear D gene. The length of the CDR3 is 16 residues. From germline, CDR1 is MGHRA and CDR2 YSYEKL. The germline V and J ends were trimmed by 0 bases and 2 bases, with 14 bases remaining between them. CDR3 in amino acids: CASSQESGSITYEQYF. CDR3 nucleotide sequence: TGCGCCAGCAGCCAAGAATCGGGTTCGATAACCTACGAGCAGTACTTC.

The genes are TRBV7-3 and TRBJ2-1; 10 bases line up with TRBD2. The CDR3 sequence is 17 residues long. With V trimmed by 6 bases and J by 6 bases, 14 bases remained unmatched. Germline CDR1 reads SGHTA; CDR2 reads FQGTGA. CDR3 DNA: TGTGCCAGCAGGGTTTTAAGCGGGGGGGCCAGGGGCAATGAGCAGTTCTTC. As protein: CASRVLSGGARGNEQFF.

The chain links TRBV12-3 or TRBV12-4 to TRBJ1-5, with D possibly TRBD1 on 5 matching bases. The CDR3 runs to 14 residues. Deletions cut 3 bases from V and 9 bases from J, with 15 bases between. As DNA, the CDR3 is TGTGCCAGCAGTTTCGAACCTCTGGGGCGGCCCCAGCATTTT. Encoded protein: CASSFEPLGRPQHF.

This clonotype was found a few times. The gene calls are TRBV2 and TRBJ1-1; D may be TRBD1 (5 bases). Trimming pared 6 bases from V and 5 bases from J, leaving 16 bases between. The CDR3 extends over 14 amino acids. Germline CDR1 reads SNHLY; CDR2 reads FYNNEI. The CDR3 loop reads CASRAGGGMTEAFF. Here the CDR3 DNA reads TGTGCCAGCAGAGCGGGCGGGGGGATGACTGAAGCTTTCTTT.

The V and J genes are TRBV15 and TRBJ2-1; D gene ambiguous. This CDR3 has 13 amino acids. In germline, CDR1 is LNHNV, CDR2 YYDKDF (reference sequence). V was cut by 1 base and J by 2 bases, with 3 bases left in between. The CDR3 sequence is CATSRGPYNEQFF. The CDR3 DNA sequence: TGTGCCACCAGCAGAGGACCCTACAATGAGCAGTTCTTC.

This clonotype was seen more than once but under ten times. This chain joins TRBV20-1 and TRBJ1-6; TRBD1 is a possible D gene (6 bases). The CDR3 runs 16 residues. V gave up 0 bases and J gave up 6 bases, with 15 bases separating them. Germline V CDR1 and CDR2: DFQATT, SNEGSKA (reference sequence). CDR3 amino acids: CSARDRGASLNSPLHF. The CDR3 DNA follows: TGCAGTGCTAGAGATAGGGGGGCTAGCCTTAATTCACCCCTCCACTTT.

This clonotype was observed a handful of times. The V gene is TRBV7-9, the J gene TRBJ1-4; no definite D call. CDR1 and CDR2 from the germline V gene are SEHNR and FQNEAQ (reference sequence). The CDR3 spans 13 residues. Trimming stripped 2 bases from V and 3 bases from J, with 4 bases between. CDR3 bases: TGTGCCAGCAGCTTATATGCTAATGAAAAACTGTTTTTT. Translated: CASSLYANEKLFF.

The V gene is TRBV9, the J gene TRBJ1-4, with D possibly TRBD1 on 6 matching bases. The germline V and J ends were trimmed by 0 bases and 6 bases, with 12 bases remaining between them. From germline, CDR1 is SGDLS and CDR2 YYNGEE. CDR3 length: 15 amino acids. The CDR3 bases are TGTGCCAGCAGCGTAGTTGGGGGCGAATATGAAAAACTGTTTTTT. As protein: CASSVVGGEYEKLFF.

V is TRBV2 and J is TRBJ2-2; D remains unclear. The CDR3 extends over 14 amino acids. Germline V CDR1 and CDR2: SNHLY, FYNNEI. Trimming took 0 bases from V and 5 from J, leaving 7 bases between them. The CDR3 here is CASSEAGRTGELFF. The CDR3 nucleotides are TGTGCCAGCAGTGAAGCAGGGCGGACCGGGGAGCTGTTTTTT.

In its sample, this clonotype was seen a few times. The chain combines TRBV7-6 with TRBJ2-3; 10 bases agree with TRBD2. The CDR3 contains 17 residues. V lost 3 bases and J lost 2; bases outside the gene matches: 8. CDR1 and CDR2 from the germline V gene are SGHVS and FNYEAQ. The CDR3 region has the DNA TGTGCCAGCAGCTTGTCTAGCGGGGGTTTGATCACAGATACGCAGTATTTT. Residues: CASSLSSGGLITDTQYF. Together with reference TRBV7-6 and TRBJ2-3, the CDR3 gives the full variable domain: GAGVSQSPRYKVTKRGQDVALRCDPISGHVSLYWYRQALGQGPEFLTYFNYEAQQDKSGLPNDRFSAERPEGSISTLTIQRTEQRDSAMYRCASSLSSGGLITDTQYFGPGTRLTVL.

The chain carries TRBV11-2 and TRBJ2-7; the D gene is possibly TRBD1 (6 bases). Trimming stripped 1 base from V and 4 bases from J, with 17 bases between. Germline CDR1 is SGHAT and CDR2 is FQNNGV. The CDR3 contains 16 residues. The CDR3 nucleotides read TGTGCCAGCAGCTTAGGGGGCTTGGGGACAAATTACGAGCAGTACTTC. Protein sequence: CASSLGGLGTNYEQYF.

In this sample, this clonotype turned up many times. The chain has TRBV4-1 and TRBJ2-7, with TRBD2 matching over 8 bases. The V and J ends lost 0 bases and 5 bases, in that order; junction bases with no gene match: 9. The germline CDR1 and CDR2 sequences are MGHRA and YSYEKL. The CDR3 has 16 amino acids. The CDR3 DNA is TGCGCCAGCAGCCAAGAACCGGGGGGGCTACCGGACGAGCAGTACTTC. Translation gives CASSQEPGGLPDEQYF.

The rearrangement joins TRBV7-8 to TRBJ2-5; TRBD2 aligns across 10 bases. Losses at the gene ends were 6 bases for V and 0 bases for J; bases not matched to a gene: 25. Per the germline V gene, CDR1 is SGHVS and CDR2 is FQNEAQ. CDR3 size: 22 residues. The CDR3 region has the DNA TGTGCCAGCAGTGCCTGGGGACTAGCGTCCGGAATCCTCCCACTAGACCAAGAGACCCAGTACTTC. Protein: CASSAWGLASGILPLDQETQYF.

This clonotype has ten or more counts. The chain has TRBV21-1 and TRBJ2-1; the table's D call, TRBD1, was not checked against the DNA. TRBV21-1 is designated a pseudogene. The length of the CDR3 is 19 residues. The CDR3 DNA reads TGTGCCAGCAGCAAAGTCGGGACAGGGGGTGTACATACCTACAATGAGCAGTTCTTC. This encodes CASSKVGTGGVHTYNEQFF.

This clonotype was recorded a few times. CDR3 bases: TGTGCCAGCAGGGCAACAGGTTTCGAAAGGGAGACCCAGTACTTC. Amino acid sequence: CASRATGFERETQYF. V gene TRBV11-2 combines with J gene TRBJ2-5, with D perhaps TRBD1 (5 bases). Germline CDR1 is SGHAT and CDR2 is FQNNGV. The CDR3 loop spans 15 amino acids. Between the trimmed V and J ends, which lost 6 bases and 5 bases, there was a span of 19 bases.

This clonotype was seen at least ten times. The CDR3 sequence: CASGEENTEAFF. CDR3 nucleotide sequence: TGTGCCAGCGGCGAAGAGAACACTGAAGCTTTCTTT. The V call is TRBV12-3 or TRBV12-4, the J call TRBJ1-1; D unclear. The CDR3 is made up of 12 amino acids. The ends were cut back, 8 bases at V and 1 base at J, with 8 bases in the middle.

This clonotype occurred a few times. The chain uses TRBV11-2 and TRBJ1-4; D may be TRBD1 (6 bases). The length of the CDR3 is 17 residues. Germline V gives CDR1 SGHAT, CDR2 FQNNGV. V was pared by 1 base and J by 0 bases, with 12 bases between. The CDR3 coding sequence is TGTGCCAGCAGCTTAGGACAGGTTGCTGCAACTAATGAAAAACTGTTTTTT. Its translation: CASSLGQVAATNEKLFF.